The clone carrying this T cell receptor beta chain has only a few counts. No antigen is known for it. Germline CDR1 is SNHLY and CDR2 is FYNNEI. The CDR3 loop spans 10 amino acids. V gave up 7 bases and J gave up 6 bases, with 6 bases separating them. This record belongs to a study of early T cells in non-severe SARS-CoV-2 infection. Study as a whole: Sequenced material consisted of bulk RNA (from unsorted whole blood), and chains were unpaired. The study, taken as a whole, reports: Comparison of clonotypes with VDJdb favored anti-spike CD8 responses while missing private and CD4 specificities.

Using its own MiXCR run on the 5' RACE reads, TCRdb lists one record per CDR3 protein. In the table there are some 75,000 distinct CDR3 sequences, approximately 14% of which are singletons. The receptor was derived from an adult who was a healthcare worker with PCR-confirmed SARS-CoV-2 infection or an uninfected control (not recorded which). This rearrangement joins TRBV2 to TRBJ1-1; D is unclear. Source material: whole blood. The CDR3 DNA sequence: TGTGCCAGCACCGCGGCTGAAGCTTTCTTT. Protein product: CASTAAEAFF.